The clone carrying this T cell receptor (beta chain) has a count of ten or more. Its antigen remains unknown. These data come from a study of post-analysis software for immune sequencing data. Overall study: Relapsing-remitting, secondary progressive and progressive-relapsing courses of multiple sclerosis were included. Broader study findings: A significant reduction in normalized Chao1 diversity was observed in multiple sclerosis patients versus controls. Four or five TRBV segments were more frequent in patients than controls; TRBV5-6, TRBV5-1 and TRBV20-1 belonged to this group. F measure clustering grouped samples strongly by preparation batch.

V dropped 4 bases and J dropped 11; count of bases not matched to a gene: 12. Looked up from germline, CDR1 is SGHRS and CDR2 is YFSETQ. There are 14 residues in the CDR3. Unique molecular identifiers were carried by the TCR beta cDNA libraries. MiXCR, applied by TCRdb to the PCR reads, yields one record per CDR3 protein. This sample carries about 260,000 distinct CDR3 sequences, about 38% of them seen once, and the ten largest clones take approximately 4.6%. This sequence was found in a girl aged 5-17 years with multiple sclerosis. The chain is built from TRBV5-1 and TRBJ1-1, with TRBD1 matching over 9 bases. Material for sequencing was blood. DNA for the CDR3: TGCGCCAGCAGCCCTGGGACAGGGTTTAGGTGGGCTTTCTTT. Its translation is CASSPGTGFRWAFF.